A few counts support the clone carrying this T cell receptor (beta chain). Its antigen is undetermined. This record comes from a study of T-cell memory formation after mild COVID-19. As for the study in general: TCR clusters largely stayed donor specific.

Trimming took off 7 bases at V and 0 bases at J, with 11 bases between the two ends. This CDR3 comprises 14 residues. Germline V lookup: CDR1 MNHNY, CDR2 SVGAGI (reference sequence). TCRdb reprocessed the 5' RACE reads via MiXCR and lists one record per CDR3 protein. The table records about 210,000 distinct CDR3 sequences, over 9.5% of them present only once. Study-wide results and caveats: Researchers found some responding clones in pre-infection memory, a sign that cross-reactive memory joined.

This chain links TRBV6-6 with TRBJ2-3; possible D gene TRBD2, 5 bases. The receptor's source is a man younger than 30 who had mild COVID-19 (a few samples of this study predate the infection). Cell type and time point are not known. The material sequenced was PBMCs or a T cell subset sorted from them (not recorded which). The CDR3 spells CASNFRTSTDTQYF. The DNA of the CDR3 is TGTGCCAGCAATTTCCGGACTAGCACAGATACGCAGTATTTT.